This TCR beta chain was obtained from a study of shared clonotypes between healthy human individuals (dated by TCRdb to between 2020 and 2021). With respect to the entire study: Two women and a few men aged 18 to 49 years were included in the cohort. Per donor, three plates each were used for CD4 naive and CD4 memory, two for CD8 naive, and one for CD8 memory. To estimate repertoire size and how much clonotypes are shared between individuals, the study performed deep sequencing of blood TCR repertoires from a handful of healthy adults. Different laboratories and diverse techniques were used to prepare libraries and sequence TCR repertoires, to increase sequencing depth and limit assay-specific biases. Each donor's leukapheresis produced roughly between roughly 0.85 and 9.5 billion PBMCs. The paper as a whole reports these results and caveats: Compared with non-shared clonotypes, clonotypes shared by all four sorted-subset donors had higher generation probabilities. Estimated clonotype richness was generally larger for naive than for memory subsets. Across several donors, approximately 4.9% of naive CD4, approximately 3.6% of naive CD8, 2% to 2.5% of memory CD4, and 0.4% of memory CD8 clonotypes were shared. Pairwise subsampling led to the expectation that sequencing depth would affect the degree of clonotype sharing among donors. Sampling was restricted to blood, and TCR repertoires in tissue are likely to differ from TCR repertoires in blood. The genetic and exposure-history diversity represented was limited by the small number of donors. Rarefaction of sorted-subset datasets indicated incomplete sequencing despite the large sequencing depth.

Donors were healthy HIV-negative adults with no recently reported acute infections or vaccinations. Every donor was a Caucasian adult residing in Nashville, Tennessee, USA. CD4+ T cells were enriched through magnetic negative selection, after which naive cells were positively selected on CD45RA and the remaining negative fraction served as the memory subset. Blood was collected by leukapheresis, and PBMCs were isolated by Ficoll-Histopaque density gradient centrifugation and then cryopreserved in liquid nitrogen vapor phase. Purity and quantity of every magnetically sorted T cell population were checked by analytical flow cytometry. From each sorted fraction, genomic DNA was isolated and quantified by UV absorbance on a Nanodrop 2000c. Note on this clone: No antigen is known for it. No per-base quality is available; no much larger clone lies one base away.

Trimming removed 1 base from V and 4 bases from J, leaving 15 bases between the germline ends. From the cysteine up to the phenylalanine, the CDR3 has a length of 16 residues. Only CDR3 DNA remains: 48 bases, in frame from the first base. CDR1 and CDR2 (SGHDT, YYEEEE) derive from the germline V gene. TCR CDR3 regions were amplified from genomic DNA by multiplex PCR using the deep immunoSEQ assay. Genomic DNA extracted from each cell subset was distributed evenly over all wells of several immunoSEQ 96-well plates, and each plate served as one replicate. For sorted subsets, each replicate PCR was loaded with roughly 0.2 ug genomic DNA, equivalent to roughly 30,000 T cell genomes. Purified libraries were measured with a Qubit 3.0 fluorometer, size-checked on a Bioanalyzer 2100, and measured again with the KAPA Library Quantification kit. Every immunoSEQ 96-well plate was sequenced on a dedicated single-read 150-cycle Illumina NextSeq 550 flow cell. As for the authors' bioinformatics: Because only junctional sequences without quality scores were contained in the immunoSEQ output, filtering matching that applied to full-length reads could not be performed. To assign V/J genes and CDR3, sequences were annotated using PyIR, a Python wrapper for IgBLAST v1.9, with IMGT germline references. Reads with weak V/J assignments (E-value above 1e-6), missing CDR3, stop codons, out-of-frame junctions, or ambiguous translated residues were removed. V3J clonotypes were defined by identical inferred V gene, J gene, and CDR3 amino acid sequence. Percentage overlap between repertoires was calculated by dividing the number of shared unique clonotypes by the size of the smaller repertoire. Three approaches were used to assess repertoire richness: RTK rarefaction, the Chao1 estimator, and Recon v2.1 estimates of unobserved clonotypes. Generation probabilities were computed with OLGA for all TCRbeta clonotypes obtained by the gDNA method from several donors. In its TCRdb copy, this immuneACCESS table keeps in-frame sequences only and misses some clones. Where compared with another copy, unresolved V genes explain less than half of these, and the others have no known cause. The DNA was the basis for D and trimming; V, J and clone size are from that table. The sample table lists about 1.5 million clones, over 95% of them with a count of one. The ten largest clones take up approximately 1.1% of the sample.

What was sequenced was naive CD4+ T cells sorted from blood. The label giving this sample's cell subset or site can be read as: CD45RA+ positively selected. The V and J genes are TRBV5-6 and TRBJ1-5; the D gene lacks a confident call. The TCR was taken from a man between 25 and 39 years old in good health. The DNA is TGTGCCAGCAGCTTGACTCCGGAGGCAGCTAATCAGCCCCAGCATTTT. Translated, it reads CASSLTPEAANQPQHF.